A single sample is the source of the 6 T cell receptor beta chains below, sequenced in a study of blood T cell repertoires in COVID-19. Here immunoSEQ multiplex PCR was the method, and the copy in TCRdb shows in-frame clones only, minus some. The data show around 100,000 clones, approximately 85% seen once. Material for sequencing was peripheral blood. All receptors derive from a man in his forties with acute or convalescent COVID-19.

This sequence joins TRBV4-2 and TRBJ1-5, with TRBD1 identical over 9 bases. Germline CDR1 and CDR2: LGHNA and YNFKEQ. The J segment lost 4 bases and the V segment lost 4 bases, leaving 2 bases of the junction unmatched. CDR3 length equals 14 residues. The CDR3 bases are TGTGCCAGCAGCCCGGACAGGGGAAATCAGCCCCAGCATTTT. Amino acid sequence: CASSPDRGNQPQHF.

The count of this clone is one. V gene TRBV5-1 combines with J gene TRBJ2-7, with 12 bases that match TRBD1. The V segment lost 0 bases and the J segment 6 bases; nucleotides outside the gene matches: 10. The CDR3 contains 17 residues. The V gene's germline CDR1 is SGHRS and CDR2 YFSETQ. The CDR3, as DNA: TGCGCCAGCAGCTTGGTACCCCCCGGGACAGGGGGCTCCGAGCAGTACTTC. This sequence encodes CASSLVPPGTGGSEQYF.

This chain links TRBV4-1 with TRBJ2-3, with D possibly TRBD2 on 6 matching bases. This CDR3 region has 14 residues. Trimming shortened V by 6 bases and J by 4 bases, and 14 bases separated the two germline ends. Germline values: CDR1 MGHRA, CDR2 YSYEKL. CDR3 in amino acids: CASSQTRSPDTQYF. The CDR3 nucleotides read TGCGCCAGCAGTCAGACTAGATCTCCAGATACGCAGTATTTT.

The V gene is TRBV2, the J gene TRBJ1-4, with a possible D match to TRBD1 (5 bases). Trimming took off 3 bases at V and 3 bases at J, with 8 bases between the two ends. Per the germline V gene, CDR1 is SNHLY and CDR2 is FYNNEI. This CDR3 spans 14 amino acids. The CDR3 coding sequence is TGTGCCAGCAGTGACAGGGTGCCTAATGAAAAACTGTTTTTT. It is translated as CASSDRVPNEKLFF. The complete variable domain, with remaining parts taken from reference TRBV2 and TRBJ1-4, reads EPEVTQTPSHQVTQMGQEVILRCVPISNHLYFYWYRQILGQKVEFLVSFYNNEISEKSEIFDDQFSVERPDGSNFTLKIRSTKLEDSAMYFCASSDRVPNEKLFFGSGTQLSVL.

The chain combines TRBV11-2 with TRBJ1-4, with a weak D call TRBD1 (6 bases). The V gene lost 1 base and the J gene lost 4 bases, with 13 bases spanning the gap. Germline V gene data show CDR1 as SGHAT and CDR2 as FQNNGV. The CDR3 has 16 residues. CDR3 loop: CASSLVGGGFNEKLFF. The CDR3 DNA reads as TGTGCCAGCAGCTTAGTAGGCGGGGGCTTTAATGAAAAACTGTTTTTT.

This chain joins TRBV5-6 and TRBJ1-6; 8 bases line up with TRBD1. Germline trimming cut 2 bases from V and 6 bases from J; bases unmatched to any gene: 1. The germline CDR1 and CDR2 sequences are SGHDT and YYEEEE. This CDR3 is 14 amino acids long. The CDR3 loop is CASSLQGGNSPLHF. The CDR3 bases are TGTGCCAGCAGCTTACAGGGGGGTAATTCACCCCTCCACTTT.